This TCR beta chain was found in a study of long-term antiretroviral therapy in people with HIV (dated 2022 in TCRdb). Notes on the research overall: The earliest samples were collected roughly a decade before the 2015 WHO recommendation for immediate ART, at a time when ART was usually postponed until CD4 counts fell. Whether ART initiation and durable HIV suppression were associated with changes in peripheral blood TRB repertoire composition and diversity was tested in a retrospective serial study. The cohort contributed fewer than 200 cryopreserved PBMC samples from a few dozen adults with confirmed HIV infection, collected serially over a mean of about 6 years (range 1-12). About 35% of the 30 participants with HIV were female. Test extractions of a monoclonal T-cell line alongside 30 to 35 polyclonal samples showed no cross-contamination during QIAcube processing.

V lost 6 bases and J lost 0 bases; the stretch between them is 6 bases long. The CDR3 measures 12 amino acids from cysteine to phenylalanine. Left in the record is the CDR3 DNA by itself, 36 bases read in frame from the first base. CDR1 and CDR2 are read off the germline V gene as SGHTA and FQGTGA. About this clone: Its specific antigen is unknown. No quality values exist for individual bases; no much larger clone is one base distant.

The immunoSEQ hsTCRB v3.0 assay was used at survey level resolution to sequence the TRB variable region. The target sequencing depth for TRB was roughly 40,000-50,000 T-cell genomes per sample. TRB libraries were pooled and sequenced on an Illumina MiSeq using a v3 150-cycle kit. The authors' pipeline ran thus. Repertoire analysis was performed in R inside a reproducible Nextflow workflow that covered QC, data transformation and analysis. LymphoSeq2, an R package for exploring AIRR-Seq data, was used to implement custom analyses. After excluding several samples that yielded fewer than 5000 total TRB sequences, 150 to 200 HIV repertoires remained for analysis. Among the approximately 180 retained HIV repertoires, 55 to 65 were collected before ART initiation and 129 were collected after ART initiation. Repertoires were downsampled to 5000 TRB nucleotide sequences, and summary statistics were averaged over 100 downsampling iterations. TRB sequences were retained for analysis only if CDR3 regions of at least seven amino acids were present. Diversity was measured with a Shannon entropy-derived clonality score and the Gini coefficient. In the repertoire networks, any two of the top 5000 CDR3 amino acid sequences were linked whenever the two sequences differed by an edit distance of one. For TRB CDR3 amino acid sequences, GLIPH2 was used to predict antigen specificity groups and MHC restriction. CDR3 amino acid sequences were matched against VDJdb and McPAS-TCR to flag known CMV, EBV, HIV or tissue antigen associations. Pre-ART, post-ART and control groups were compared with Wilcoxon signed-rank tests and Holm-Bonferroni correction. Sourced from immuneACCESS, this table was stored by TCRdb with only in-frame sequences that have V and J called. A share of the clones is absent; for the studies checked, an unresolved V gene accounts for under half, and the remainder has no known explanation. Clonal size and the V and J genes are those of that table, whereas D and trimming came from the DNA. This sample is represented by 15,000 to 20,000 clones; just under 80% of them were singletons. Almost 8% of the sample goes to the ten largest clones.

Inclusion was restricted to participants for whom at least one PBMC sample before ART initiation and at least two post-ART samples were available. All participants with HIV were treated in the United States of America. Cryopreserved samples of 1-10 million PBMC were thawed and washed before DNA extraction. At the time of the earliest PBMC sample for each participant with HIV, ages ranged from roughly 23 to 55 years. PBMC samples from each participant spanned 1-4 timepoints before ART initiation and 2-8 timepoints after ART initiation, with a median of 7 samples. For every participant, serial HIV viral load, CD4+ T-cell count, ART history and demographic data were obtained. A Qiagen kit on a QIAcube was used to extract genomic DNA from unsorted PBMC, with samples processed in batches of 12. The paper as a whole reports these results and caveats: Samples dated from about 2004 to 2017, and the ART regimens used may be less effective than current ones. Owing to limited PBMC availability, only the TCR beta chain was sequenced, without alpha chain pairing. CDR3 length ranges in HIV repertoires were narrower than in controls, and network structure suggested an antigen-experienced repertoire with only a slight naive shift after ART. Inferences about post-ART repertoire changes are limited because no data were available on ART adherence, viral resistance or therapy changes. The repertoire was dominated across all time points by expanded TRB clones identified before ART initiation, although this dominance was seen to fluctuate and to decrease in many PLHIV after ART. A significant increase in TRB diversity was found to be associated with ART initiation, although TRB diversity was observed to remain significantly below that of transplant donor controls even after long-term ART. Because pre-ART samples had limited cell numbers, profiling was done on unsorted PBMC rather than on sorted CD4+ and CD8+ T cells.

This chain joins TRBV7-3 to TRBJ2-7; no D gene can be assigned with confidence. Sample: unsorted PBMCs, taken at the start of antiretroviral therapy, before treatment. The sequence came from a woman in her 40s with HIV. The CDR3 sequence is CASRGNSYEQYF. The DNA sequence follows: TGTGCCAGCAGGGGGAACTCCTACGAGCAGTACTTC. With all but the CDR3 taken from the reference TRBV7-3 and TRBJ2-7 genes, the full variable domain is: GAGVSQTPSNKVTEKGKYVELRCDPISGHTALYWYRQSLGQGPEFLIYFQGTGAADDSGLPNDRFFAVRPEGSVSTLKIQRTERGDSAVYLCASRGNSYEQYFGPGTRLTVT.